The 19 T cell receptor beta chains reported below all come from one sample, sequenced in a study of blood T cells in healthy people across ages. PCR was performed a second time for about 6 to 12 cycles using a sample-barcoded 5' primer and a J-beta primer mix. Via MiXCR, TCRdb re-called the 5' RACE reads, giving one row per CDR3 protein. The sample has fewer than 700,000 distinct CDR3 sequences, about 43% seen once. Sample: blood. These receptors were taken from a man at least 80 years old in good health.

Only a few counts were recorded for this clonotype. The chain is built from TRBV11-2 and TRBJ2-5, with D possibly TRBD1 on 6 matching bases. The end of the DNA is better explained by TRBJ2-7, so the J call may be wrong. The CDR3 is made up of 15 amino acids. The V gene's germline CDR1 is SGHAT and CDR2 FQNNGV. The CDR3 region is CASKEGVPSTYEQYF. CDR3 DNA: TGTGCCAGCAAAGAGGGGGTCCCCTCAACCTACGAGCAGTACTTC.

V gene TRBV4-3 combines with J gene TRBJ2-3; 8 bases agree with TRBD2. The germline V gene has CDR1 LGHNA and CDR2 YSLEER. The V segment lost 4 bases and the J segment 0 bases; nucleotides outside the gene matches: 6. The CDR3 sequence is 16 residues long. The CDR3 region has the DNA TGCGCCAGCAGCCCCCAGCCTAGCGGGAGCACAGATACGCAGTATTTT. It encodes CASSPQPSGSTDTQYF.

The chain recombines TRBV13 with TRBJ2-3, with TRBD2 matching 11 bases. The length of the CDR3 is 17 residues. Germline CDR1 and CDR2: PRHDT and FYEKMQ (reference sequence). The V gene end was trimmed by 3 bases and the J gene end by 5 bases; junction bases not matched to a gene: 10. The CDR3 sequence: CASSFVAGGVTGDTQYF. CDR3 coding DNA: TGTGCCAGCAGCTTTGTAGCGGGAGGGGTTACGGGAGATACGCAGTATTTT.

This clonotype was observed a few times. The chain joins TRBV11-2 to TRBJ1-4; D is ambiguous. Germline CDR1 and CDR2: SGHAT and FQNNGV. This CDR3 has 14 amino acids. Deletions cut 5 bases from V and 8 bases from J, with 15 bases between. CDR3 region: CASSPAGRLEKLFF. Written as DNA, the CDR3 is TGTGCCAGCAGCCCAGCGGGCCGGCTGGAAAAACTGTTTTTT.

CDR3 sequence (DNA): TGTGCCAGCAACCCTAGCGGGGGGACCTACGAGCAGTACTTC. Amino acids: CASNPSGGTYEQYF. The chain recombines TRBV6-5 with TRBJ2-7; 11 bases line up with TRBD2. The CDR3 totals 14 residues. Trimming at V came to 7 bases and at J to 2 bases, leaving 4 bases not matched to a gene. Germline values: CDR1 MNHEY, CDR2 SVGAGI.

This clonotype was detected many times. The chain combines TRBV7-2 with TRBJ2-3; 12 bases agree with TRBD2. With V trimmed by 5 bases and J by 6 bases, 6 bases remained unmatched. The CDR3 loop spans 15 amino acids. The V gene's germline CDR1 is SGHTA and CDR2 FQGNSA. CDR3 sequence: CASSNQLAGGDTQYF. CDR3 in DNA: TGTGCCAGCAGCAACCAACTAGCGGGGGGTGATACGCAGTATTTT.

CDR3 loop: CASSRDSPLTSSYNEQYF. The DNA of the CDR3 is TGCGCCAGCAGCCGGGACTCGCCACTTACCAGCTCCTACAATGAGCAGTACTTC. This rearrangement joins TRBV4-3 to TRBJ2-1; D may be TRBD2 (6 bases). The J call could be wrong; TRBJ2-7 is a better fit for the DNA end. CDR1 LGHNA and CDR2 YSLEER come from the germline V gene. There are 18 residues in the CDR3.

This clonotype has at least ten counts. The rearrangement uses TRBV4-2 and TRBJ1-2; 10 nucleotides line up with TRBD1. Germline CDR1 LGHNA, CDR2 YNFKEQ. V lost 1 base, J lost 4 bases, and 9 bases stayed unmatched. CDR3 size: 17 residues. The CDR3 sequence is CASSQASGTGDRYGYTF. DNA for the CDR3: TGTGCCAGCAGCCAAGCTTCCGGGACAGGGGACCGCTATGGCTACACCTTC.

CDR3 residues: CSAGGARANTGELFF. As DNA, the CDR3 is TGCAGTGCTGGTGGGGCACGCGCGAACACCGGGGAGCTGTTTTTT. V usage is TRBV20-1 and J usage is TRBJ2-2; TRBD1 might be the D (5 bases). Trimming cost V 5 bases and J 0 bases, with 13 bases left between them. Looked up from germline, CDR1 is DFQATT and CDR2 is SNEGSKA (reference sequence). CDR3 length: 15 amino acids.

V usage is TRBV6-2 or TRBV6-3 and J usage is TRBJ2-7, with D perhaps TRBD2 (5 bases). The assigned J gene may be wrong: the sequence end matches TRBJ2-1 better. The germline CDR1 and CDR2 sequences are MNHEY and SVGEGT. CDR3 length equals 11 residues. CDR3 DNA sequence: TGTGCCAGCAGAGCGGTATGTGAGCAGTTCTTC. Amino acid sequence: CASRAVCEQFF.

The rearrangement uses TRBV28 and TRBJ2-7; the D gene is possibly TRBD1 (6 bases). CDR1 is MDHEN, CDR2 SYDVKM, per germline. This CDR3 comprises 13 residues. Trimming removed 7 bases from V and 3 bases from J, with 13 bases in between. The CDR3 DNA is TGTGCCAGCAACACACAGGGTTTCTACGAGCAGTACTTC. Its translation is CASNTQGFYEQYF. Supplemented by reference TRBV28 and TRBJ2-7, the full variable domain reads DVKVTQSSRYLVKRTGEKVFLECVQDMDHENMFWYRQDPGLGLRLIYFSYDVKMKEKGDIPEGYSVSREKKERFSLILESASTNQTSMYLCASNTQGFYEQYFGPGTRLTVT.

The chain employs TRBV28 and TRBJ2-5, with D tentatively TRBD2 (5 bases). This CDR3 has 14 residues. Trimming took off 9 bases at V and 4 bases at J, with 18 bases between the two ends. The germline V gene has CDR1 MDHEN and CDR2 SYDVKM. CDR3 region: CASGVPAVGETQYF. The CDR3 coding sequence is TGTGCCAGTGGGGTCCCAGCGGTCGGAGAGACCCAGTACTTC.

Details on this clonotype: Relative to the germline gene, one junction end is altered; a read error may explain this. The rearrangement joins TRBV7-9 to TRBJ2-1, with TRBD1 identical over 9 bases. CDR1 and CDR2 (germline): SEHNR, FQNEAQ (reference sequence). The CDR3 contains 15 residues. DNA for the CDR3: TGTGCCAGCAGCATAGCAGGGACAGGGTACAATGAGCAGTTCTTC. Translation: CASSIAGTGYNEQFF.

This chain's CDR3 is CAWSPGEHSPLHF. CDR3 sequence (DNA): TGTGCCTGGAGCCCGGGGGAGCATTCACCCCTCCACTTT. This chain connects TRBV30 to TRBJ1-6; D perhaps matches TRBD1 (5 bases). This CDR3 spans 13 amino acids. The V end lost 3 bases, the J end lost 8 bases, and 11 bases lay between the germline ends. The germline CDR1 and CDR2 sequences are GTSNPN and SVGIG (reference sequence).

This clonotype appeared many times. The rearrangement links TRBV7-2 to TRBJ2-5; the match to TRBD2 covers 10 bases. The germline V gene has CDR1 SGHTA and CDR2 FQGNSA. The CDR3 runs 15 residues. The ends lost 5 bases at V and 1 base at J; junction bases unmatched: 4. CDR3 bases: TGTGCCAGCAGCCCGAGGACTAGCGGCCAAGAGACCCAGTACTTC. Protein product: CASSPRTSGQETQYF.

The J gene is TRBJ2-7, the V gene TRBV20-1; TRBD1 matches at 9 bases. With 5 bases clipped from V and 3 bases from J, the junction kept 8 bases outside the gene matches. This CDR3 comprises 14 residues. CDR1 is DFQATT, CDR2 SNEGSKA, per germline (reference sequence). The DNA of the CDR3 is TGCAGTGCTGGGAGAAGGGACAGGGTCTACGAGCAGTACTTC. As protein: CSAGRRDRVYEQYF.

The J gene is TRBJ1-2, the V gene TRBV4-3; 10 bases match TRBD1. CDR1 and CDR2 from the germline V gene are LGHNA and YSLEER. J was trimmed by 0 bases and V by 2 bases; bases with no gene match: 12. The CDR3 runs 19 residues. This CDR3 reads CASSQSQARTGGANYGYTF. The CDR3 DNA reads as TGCGCCAGCAGCCAAAGTCAAGCCCGGACAGGGGGTGCTAACTATGGCTACACCTTC.

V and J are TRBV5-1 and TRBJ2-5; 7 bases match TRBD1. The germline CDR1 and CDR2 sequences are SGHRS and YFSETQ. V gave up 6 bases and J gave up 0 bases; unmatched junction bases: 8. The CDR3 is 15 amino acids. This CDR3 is CASTYRTGDQETQYF. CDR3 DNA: TGCGCCAGCACCTACCGGACAGGCGACCAAGAGACCCAGTACTTC.

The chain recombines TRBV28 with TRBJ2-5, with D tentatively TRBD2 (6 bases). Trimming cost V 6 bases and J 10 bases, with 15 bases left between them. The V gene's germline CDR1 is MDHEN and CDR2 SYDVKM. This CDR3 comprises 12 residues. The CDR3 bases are TGTGCCAGCAGCTCAACCCGGGGGAGCCAGTACTTC. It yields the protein CASSSTRGSQYF.